The 30 T cell receptor beta chains listed next were all sequenced from one sample in a study of T-cell memory formation after mild COVID-19. From the 5' RACE reads, TCRdb called clonotypes with MiXCR, one entry per CDR3 protein. Of fewer than 700,000 distinct CDR3 sequences in the sample, about 20% are singletons; the top ten hold under 8.5%. The specimen was PBMCs or a T cell subset sorted from them (not recorded which). These receptors were collected from an adult woman who had mild COVID-19 (a few samples of this study predate the infection). Cell type and time point are not known.

A few counts support this clonotype. The rearrangement joins TRBV6-5 to TRBJ2-3, with TRBD2 matching 9 bases. Germline CDR1 reads MNHEY; CDR2 reads SVGAGI. The CDR3 runs 14 residues. The J segment lost 7 bases and the V segment lost 0 bases, leaving 2 bases of the junction unmatched. The CDR3 loop is CASSYSAGGNTQYF. CDR3 DNA: TGTGCCAGCAGTTACTCTGCGGGAGGGAATACGCAGTATTTT.

This clonotype came up a few times. The chain carries TRBV7-6 and TRBJ1-2; D call uncertain. This CDR3 is 14 amino acids long. Per germline, CDR1 SGHVS and CDR2 FNYEAQ. The V and J ends lost 5 bases and 2 bases respectively, with 12 bases between them. Here the CDR3 DNA reads TGTGCCAGCAGCAGACGTGAGGGAAACTATGGCTACACCTTC. Its protein product is CASSRREGNYGYTF.

This clonotype has more than one count but fewer than ten. The chain links TRBV5-5 to TRBJ2-7, with D perhaps matching TRBD2 (6 bases). The CDR3 is 14 amino acids. CDR1 is SGHKS, CDR2 YYEKEE, per germline (reference sequence). Trimming cost V 0 bases and J 7 bases, with 14 bases left between them. The CDR3 DNA is TGTGCCAGCAGCTTGGCTGACGGGAGACGGGAGCAGTACTTC. Translated, it gives CASSLADGRREQYF.

This clonotype was counted only a few times. The chain carries TRBV7-2 and TRBJ2-5; D unclear. Trimming took off 2 bases at V and 1 base at J, with 11 bases between the two ends. CDR1 is SGHTA, CDR2 FQGNSA, per germline. The CDR3 sequence is 15 residues long. CDR3 residues: CASSLLSRFQETQYF. DNA for the CDR3: TGTGCCAGCAGCTTACTCAGCAGGTTCCAAGAGACCCAGTACTTC.

The V gene is TRBV5-5, the J gene TRBJ2-7; D unresolved. With 4 bases removed from V and 0 bases from J, the gap between germline ends came to 8 bases. This CDR3 has 13 residues. Germline values: CDR1 SGHKS, CDR2 YYEKEE (reference sequence). Here the CDR3 reads CASSVPSSYEQYF. CDR3 bases: TGTGCCAGCAGCGTCCCAAGCTCCTACGAGCAGTACTTC.

There are many counts of this clonotype. The germline gene is not matched at one end of the junction; a read error may be the cause. The gene calls are TRBV7-3 and TRBJ1-1; a weak D match, TRBD1 (5 bases). Germline values: CDR1 SGHTA, CDR2 FQGTGA. CDR3 length: 13 amino acids. CDR3 loop: CASSITGNTEAFF. Here the CDR3 DNA reads TGTGCCAGCAGCATAACAGGGAACACTGAAGCTTTCTTT.

This clonotype was counted a single time. The chain recombines TRBV4-2 with TRBJ2-7; D remains ambiguous. The CDR3 consists of 14 residues. Trimming shortened V by 2 bases and J by 3 bases, and 11 bases separated the two germline ends. CDR1 is LGHNA and CDR2 is YNFKEQ in the germline V gene. The CDR3 loop is CASSQPASHYEQYF. CDR3 bases: TGTGCCAGCAGCCAACCTGCCTCTCACTACGAGCAGTACTTC.

This chain links TRBV7-6 with TRBJ2-5; D possibly corresponds to TRBD2 (5 bases). Trimming took 3 bases from V and 3 from J, leaving 20 bases between them. The CDR3 runs to 17 residues. Looked up from germline, CDR1 is SGHVS and CDR2 is FNYEAQ. The CDR3, as DNA: TGTGCCAGCAGCTTCGGCAGGTCGGGGAAGGGCGAAGAGACCCAGTACTTC. The encoded protein is CASSFGRSGKGEETQYF.

The chain employs TRBV9 and TRBJ1-2; no clear D. This CDR3 has 13 amino acids. Germline V gene lookup returns CDR1 SGDLS and CDR2 YYNGEE. The germline V and J ends were trimmed by 0 bases and 7 bases, with 10 bases remaining between them. As DNA, the CDR3 is TGTGCCAGCAGCGTAGGCCGCGTCCCTGGCTACACCTTC. Its translation: CASSVGRVPGYTF.

The V and J genes are TRBV7-9 and TRBJ2-3; D uncertain. Trimming removed 9 bases at V and 2 bases at J, with 12 bases between. This CDR3 has 13 residues. Germline values: CDR1 SEHNR, CDR2 FQNEAQ (reference sequence). The CDR3 DNA reads TGTGCCAGGGTTCCGGATTTCACAGATACGCAGTATTTT. This gives the protein CARVPDFTDTQYF. Full variable domain (rest looked up from reference TRBV7-9 and TRBJ2-3): DTGVSQNPRHKITKRGQNVTFRCDPISEHNRLYWYRQTLGQGPEFLTYFQNEAQLEKSRLLSDRFSAERPKGSFSTLEIQRTEQGDSAMYLCARVPDFTDTQYFGPGTRLTVL.

CDR3 DNA: TGTGCCAGCAGCGTATGGACTAGCGGGAACAATGAGCAGTTCTTC. Protein: CASSVWTSGNNEQFF. The chain links TRBV9 to TRBJ2-1; 12 nucleotides line up with TRBD2. V shed 1 base, J shed 5 bases, and the junction held 1 base outside the gene matches. CDR3 length equals 15 residues. Germline V gene lookup returns CDR1 SGDLS and CDR2 YYNGEE.

This sequence joins TRBV11-2 and TRBJ2-2; D remains ambiguous. The germline V gene has CDR1 SGHAT and CDR2 FQNNGV. The CDR3 contains 14 residues. The V end was cut by 7 bases, the J end by 2 bases, with 11 bases between. The CDR3 reads CASTSALNTGELFF. The CDR3 nucleotides read TGTGCCAGCACCTCTGCATTAAACACCGGGGAGCTGTTTTTT.

This clonotype showed up just a few times. CDR3 bases: TGCGCCAGCAGCTCACCAGGACAGGGTCGGGTCGCTTTCTTT. It specifies CASSSPGQGRVAFF. The chain couples TRBV5-1 to TRBJ1-1; the match to TRBD1 covers 8 bases. With 3 bases clipped from V and 11 bases from J, the junction kept 12 bases outside the gene matches. Germline V gene sequence: CDR1 SGHRS, CDR2 YFSETQ. This CDR3 comprises 14 residues.

The CDR3 DNA follows: TGCAGTGCTAGTCCTCGGGGGCCTCAGCCCCAGCATTTT. It translates to CSASPRGPQPQHF. This chain uses TRBV20-1 with TRBJ1-5; TRBD1 might be the D (6 bases). V lost 3 bases, J lost 6 bases, and 12 bases lay in between. CDR1 is DFQATT and CDR2 is SNEGSKA in the germline V gene (reference sequence). There are 13 residues in the CDR3.

This chain joins TRBV29-1 and TRBJ2-7; D remains unclear. This CDR3 contains 13 residues. Between the trimmed V and J ends, which lost 0 bases and 3 bases, there was a span of 9 bases. Germline CDR1 is SQVTM and CDR2 is ANQGSEA. CDR3 in amino acids: CSVEDQYNYEQYF. CDR3 sequence (DNA): TGCAGCGTTGAAGATCAGTATAACTACGAGCAGTACTTC.

This clonotype has a handful of counts. The genes are TRBV20-1 and TRBJ1-1; no clear D. V shed 6 bases and J shed 1 base, with 12 bases lying between them. This CDR3 spans 13 amino acids. Germline CDR1 is DFQATT and CDR2 is SNEGSKA (reference sequence). CDR3 nucleotide sequence: TGCAGTGCCGGAGGGCAGCCGAACACTGAAGCTTTCTTT. Translation gives CSAGGQPNTEAFF.

V and J are TRBV6-2 or TRBV6-3 and TRBJ1-5, with TRBD1 as a possible D gene (5 bases). Germline-derived CDR1 and CDR2 are MNHEY and SVGEGT. The ends were cut back, 2 bases at V and 0 bases at J, with 8 bases in the middle. This CDR3 is 15 amino acids long. The CDR3 loop is CASSYGANSNQPQHF. For the CDR3, the DNA is TGTGCCAGCAGTTACGGGGCAAATAGCAATCAGCCCCAGCATTTT.

This clonotype showed up just a few times. The V call is TRBV12-3 or TRBV12-4, the J call TRBJ2-1, with D hard to call. V lost 1 base to trimming and J lost 5 bases, with 6 bases between them. This CDR3 is 13 amino acids long. In DNA form, the CDR3 reads TGTGCCAGCAGTTTAGTGGCCCACAATGAGCAGTTCTTC. Protein sequence: CASSLVAHNEQFF.

The genes are TRBV12-3 or TRBV12-4 and TRBJ2-5; TRBD1 matches at 7 bases. The CDR3 sequence is 15 residues long. After removal of 4 bases from V and 1 base from J, the junction contained 6 bases not matched to a gene. CDR3 loop: CASSSPGTAQETQYF. The DNA for the CDR3 is TGTGCCAGCAGTTCCCCAGGGACAGCCCAAGAGACCCAGTACTTC.

This clonotype was detected only a few times. The CDR3 bases are TGTGCCAGCAGCTTATCCGGCGGGAGGAGCACAGATACGCAGTATTTT. It codes for CASSLSGGRSTDTQYF. The chain joins TRBV7-8 to TRBJ2-3; 8 nucleotides agree with TRBD2. Per germline, CDR1 SGHVS and CDR2 FQNEAQ. V lost 2 bases to trimming and J lost 0 bases; unmatched junction nucleotides: 4. The CDR3 is made up of 16 amino acids.

The V and J genes are TRBV24-1 and TRBJ2-5, with 11 bases matching TRBD2. The trim removed 2 bases at V and 7 bases at J, leaving 8 bases unmatched. The CDR3 is 16 residues long. The germline V gene has CDR1 KGHDR and CDR2 SFDVKD. This chain's CDR3 is CATSDSGTSGRRTQYF. The CDR3 region has the DNA TGTGCCACCAGTGATTCCGGGACTAGCGGCCGCAGGACCCAGTACTTC.

In its sample, this clonotype was seen many times. The CDR3 sequence: CASSPGDRGLTEAFF. In DNA, the CDR3 is TGCGCCAGCAGCCCGGGCGACAGGGGGCTTACTGAAGCTTTCTTT. V gene TRBV5-1 combines with J gene TRBJ1-1, with TRBD1 matching over 10 bases. Germline CDR1 reads SGHRS; CDR2 reads YFSETQ. This CDR3 is 15 amino acids long. V was clipped by 4 bases and J by 5 bases; unmatched bases: 8.

This clonotype has ten or more counts. The gene calls are TRBV12-3 or TRBV12-4 and TRBJ1-4, with D possibly being TRBD1 (5 bases). The CDR3 runs to 15 residues. The germline V and J ends were trimmed by 3 bases and 3 bases, with 11 bases remaining between them. CDR3 bases: TGTGCCAGCAGTTTTGGGGGTAGGGCTAATGAAAAACTGTTTTTT. Its translation: CASSFGGRANEKLFF.

This clonotype has only a few counts. The chain recombines TRBV20-1 with TRBJ2-7; 9 bases are a match to TRBD1. Germline V gene data show CDR1 as DFQATT and CDR2 as SNEGSKA (reference sequence). CDR3 length equals 12 residues. J gave up 6 bases and V 4 bases, and 4 bases lay outside the gene matches. CDR3 nucleotide sequence: TGCAGTGCTACCGGACAGGGGTCCGAGCAGTACTTC. Encoded protein: CSATGQGSEQYF.

The rearrangement links TRBV4-1 to TRBJ1-2, with D hard to call. The ends were cut back, 0 bases at V and 8 bases at J, with 16 bases in the middle. Per germline, CDR1 MGHRA and CDR2 YSYEKL. The CDR3 spans 15 residues. CDR3 loop: CASSQDQARRQGYTF. The CDR3 nucleotides read TGCGCCAGCAGCCAAGATCAGGCCCGCCGCCAAGGCTACACCTTC.

This clonotype was seen more than once but under ten times. The chain carries TRBV19 and TRBJ2-2, with 12 bases identical to TRBD2. CDR1 LNHDA and CDR2 SQIVND come from the germline V gene (reference sequence). The V gene end was trimmed by 7 bases and the J gene end by 4 bases; junction bases not matched to a gene: 7. There are 16 residues in the CDR3. CDR3 nucleotide sequence: TGTGCCAGTACGGGACTAGCGGGCCTTCGCACCGGGGAGCTGTTTTTT. Its translation is CASTGLAGLRTGELFF.

This chain joins TRBV7-3 and TRBJ2-3; 7 bases fit TRBD1. Per the germline V gene, CDR1 is SGHTA and CDR2 is FQGTGA. Losses at the gene ends were 3 bases for V and 2 bases for J; bases not matched to a gene: 5. The CDR3 extends over 15 amino acids. As DNA, the CDR3 is TGTGCCAGCAGCTTCCGGGGACAGCTCACAGATACGCAGTATTTT. It specifies CASSFRGQLTDTQYF.

For the CDR3, the DNA is TGTGCCAGCAGCACCGCTAAGCGAGGGGGGCTACGGCACAATGAGCAGTTCTTC. As protein: CASSTAKRGGLRHNEQFF. V gene TRBV6-1 combines with J gene TRBJ2-1; D possibly uses TRBD1 or TRBD2 (6 bases each). CDR1 is MNHNS and CDR2 is SASEGT in the germline V gene. The CDR3 is 18 residues long. The V and J ends lost 6 bases and 5 bases respectively, with 26 bases between them.

This clonotype was detected only a few times. The V and J genes are TRBV20-1 and TRBJ1-3, with D unclear. Between the trimmed V and J ends, which lost 4 bases and 0 bases, there was a span of 7 bases. The CDR3 has 13 residues. Germline values: CDR1 DFQATT, CDR2 SNEGSKA (reference sequence). The CDR3 loop is CSATGFSGNTIYF. CDR3 nucleotides: TGCAGTGCTACAGGCTTCTCTGGAAACACCATATATTTT.

This clonotype occurred a few times. The chain has TRBV7-6 and TRBJ1-6; D remains unclear. The CDR3 extends over 14 amino acids. In germline, CDR1 is SGHVS, CDR2 FNYEAQ. Deletions cut 6 bases from V and 0 bases from J, with 6 bases between. For the CDR3, the DNA is TGTGCCAGCAGGGCAGACTCCTATAATTCACCCCTCCACTTT. This sequence encodes CASRADSYNSPLHF.